The 26 T cell receptor beta chains reported below all come from one sample, sequenced in a study of response to subunit inactivated influenza vaccine. TCRdb re-analysed the RT-PCR reads in MiXCR, keeping a single row per CDR3 protein. This sample has some 480,000 distinct CDR3 sequences, with 10% to 11% found just once. The sequencing used PBMCs from blood, collected roughly 45 days after vaccination. These receptors originate from a man in his fifties who received an inactivated influenza vaccine.

This clonotype was seen many times. The DNA of the CDR3 is TGTGCCAGCAGCCCCGATAGGGATGAGCAGTTCTTC. Its protein is CASSPDRDEQFF. The chain combines TRBV12-3 or TRBV12-4 with TRBJ2-1; D is undetermined. The ends were cut back, 6 bases at V and 8 bases at J, with 11 bases in the middle. The CDR3 is 12 amino acids.

The CDR3 bases are TGTGCCAGCAGCTTGATGATCGGGGGCGTTCACGGGGAGCTGTTTTTT. It yields the protein CASSLMIGGVHGELFF. The gene calls are TRBV11-2 and TRBJ2-2, with D tentatively TRBD1 or TRBD2 (6 bases each). Germline V gene data show CDR1 as SGHAT and CDR2 as FQNNGV. This CDR3 comprises 16 residues. V gave up 3 bases and J gave up 7 bases, with 18 bases separating them. The full variable domain, rest sourced from reference TRBV11-2 and TRBJ2-2, is EAGVAQSPRYKIIEKRQSVAFWCNPISGHATLYWYQQILGQGPKLLIQFQNNGVVDDSQLPKDRFSAERLKGVDSTLKIQPAKLEDSAVYLCASSLMIGGVHGELFFGEGSRLTVL.

The chain has TRBV7-2 and TRBJ2-2; 10 bases map to TRBD2. The CDR3 contains 15 residues. Looked up from germline, CDR1 is SGHTA and CDR2 is FQGNSA. The junction had 3 bases not matched to a gene; V was cut back by 3 bases and J by 5 bases. The CDR3 nucleotides are TGTGCCAGCAGCTTCAATAGCGGGGGGACCGGGGAGCTGTTTTTT. Its protein product is CASSFNSGGTGELFF.

J is TRBJ2-1 and V is TRBV4-1; D unclear. V was trimmed by 2 bases and J by 8 bases, leaving 19 bases between them. This CDR3 has 16 residues. Germline-derived CDR1 and CDR2 are MGHRA and YSYEKL. In DNA form, the CDR3 reads TGCGCCAGCAGCCAACCGCTACCCTGGGGTATAGATGAGCAGTTCTTC. As protein: CASSQPLPWGIDEQFF.

This chain connects TRBV29-1 to TRBJ2-1; perhaps TRBD2 as D (7 bases). V lost 7 bases and J lost 13, with 20 bases in between. CDR3 length: 12 residues. Germline V CDR1 and CDR2: SQVTM, ANQGSEA. The CDR3 sequence: CSAGQLGRAQFF. Here the CDR3 DNA reads TGCAGCGCCGGACAGTTGGGGAGGGCTCAGTTCTTC.

This clonotype was detected many times. The chain carries TRBV12-3 or TRBV12-4 and TRBJ2-7; TRBD2 matches at 11 bases. V shed 3 bases, J shed 2 bases, and the junction held 3 bases outside the gene matches. The CDR3 consists of 15 residues. The CDR3 loop is CASSFSSGGTYEQYF. CDR3 DNA: TGTGCCAGCAGTTTTTCTAGCGGGGGGACCTACGAGCAGTACTTC.

V and J are TRBV4-2 and TRBJ1-2; D unresolved. V was clipped by 0 bases and J by 1 base, with 6 bases between them. The CDR3 is made up of 14 amino acids. The germline V gene has CDR1 LGHNA and CDR2 YNFKEQ. CDR3 sequence reads: CASSQDRHNYGYTF. CDR3 sequence (DNA): TGTGCCAGCAGCCAAGATAGGCATAACTATGGCTACACCTTC.

This chain uses TRBV27 with TRBJ2-1, with TRBD2 matching over 12 bases. CDR1 and CDR2 from the germline V gene are MNHEY and SMNVEV (reference sequence). The trim removed 6 bases at V and 3 bases at J, leaving 6 bases unmatched. There are 16 residues in the CDR3. CDR3 amino acids: CASSTLAGGDYNEQFF. CDR3 nucleotides: TGTGCCAGCAGCACCCTAGCGGGAGGGGACTACAATGAGCAGTTCTTC.

The genes are TRBV12-3 or TRBV12-4 and TRBJ2-1, with unresolved D. This CDR3 contains 13 residues. V was cut by 3 bases and J by 5 bases, with 8 bases left in between. CDR3 nucleotide sequence: TGTGCCAGCAGTTTCCTACGGGACAATGAGCAGTTCTTC. This encodes CASSFLRDNEQFF.

The chain employs TRBV5-1 and TRBJ2-3; no clear D. The V gene's germline CDR1 is SGHRS and CDR2 YFSETQ. The CDR3 is made up of 15 amino acids. Between the trimmed V and J ends, which lost 0 bases and 1 base, there was a span of 9 bases. CDR3 loop: CASSLASSGTDTQYF. The CDR3 nucleotides are TGCGCCAGCAGCTTGGCTTCCAGCGGCACAGATACGCAGTATTTT.

This clonotype was detected ten times or more. This chain connects TRBV12-3 or TRBV12-4 to TRBJ2-1; no definite D call. This CDR3 region has 14 residues. The V end was cut by 6 bases, the J end by 4 bases, with 13 bases between. The CDR3 reads CASRMGSRYNEQFF. The CDR3 bases are TGTGCCAGCAGGATGGGGTCGCGATACAATGAGCAGTTCTTC.

This clonotype was recorded at least ten times. The V and J genes are TRBV7-2 and TRBJ2-5; D not certain. This CDR3 has 12 residues. V gave up 2 bases and J gave up 5 bases, with 6 bases separating them. CDR1 is SGHTA, CDR2 FQGNSA, per germline. CDR3 nucleotide sequence: TGTGCCAGCAGCTTAATTTCGGAGACCCAGTACTTC. Amino acids: CASSLISETQYF.

This sequence joins TRBV7-3 and TRBJ2-2, with TRBD2 as a possible D gene (6 bases). Germline V gene data show CDR1 as SGHTA and CDR2 as FQGTGA. V was cut by 5 bases and J by 4 bases, with 17 bases left in between. The CDR3 totals 16 residues. The CDR3, as DNA: TGTGCCAGCAGCCCTAAAGCCGGGACTTCCACCGGGGAGCTGTTTTTT. Its translation: CASSPKAGTSTGELFF.

Only a few counts were recorded for this clonotype. This chain uses TRBV5-1 with TRBJ2-1; no clear D. Germline loops: CDR1 SGHRS, CDR2 YFSETQ. Between the trimmed V and J ends, which lost 2 bases and 7 bases, there was a span of 7 bases. The CDR3 extends over 12 amino acids. CDR3 nucleotides: TGCGCCAGCAGCTTTTCGAAAAATGAGCAGTTCTTC. Amino acid sequence: CASSFSKNEQFF.

The chain has TRBV11-2 and TRBJ2-5; tentative D call: TRBD2 (5 bases). Germline assignment: CDR1 SGHAT and CDR2 FQNNGV. Trimming shortened V by 2 bases and J by 4 bases, and 14 bases separated the two germline ends. The length of the CDR3 is 15 residues. The CDR3 spells CASSLPPSRGETQYF. The CDR3, as DNA: TGTGCCAGCAGCTTACCCCCGTCCCGGGGAGAGACCCAGTACTTC.

This clonotype was counted between two and nine times. CDR3 nucleotide sequence: TGTGCCAGCAATACAGGGTGGACTGAAGCTTTCTTT. This codes for CASNTGWTEAFF. The V and J genes are TRBV6-1 and TRBJ1-1, with a tentative D call TRBD1 (6 bases). CDR3 length equals 12 residues. Germline loops: CDR1 MNHNS, CDR2 SASEGT. V was pared by 7 bases and J by 5 bases, with 11 bases between.

As concerns this clonotype: Its ends do not fully match the called genes, so a read error is possible. The genes are TRBV3-1 and TRBJ2-1; the D is unclear. Germline-derived CDR1 and CDR2 are LGHDT and YNNKEL (reference sequence). This CDR3 contains 14 residues. The CDR3 DNA reads as TGTGCCATCAGCCCCGGGCTCTACTACAATGAGCAGTTCTTC. This encodes CAISPGLYYNEQFF.

Here the CDR3 DNA reads TGTGCCAGCTCACTAAGACAGGGCCTCTCCTACGAGCAGTACTTC. It encodes CASSLRQGLSYEQYF. This chain connects TRBV18 to TRBJ2-7, with 7 nucleotides matching TRBD1. CDR3 length: 15 amino acids. Germline V lookup: CDR1 KGHSH, CDR2 LQKENI. Losses at the gene ends were 4 bases for V and 0 bases for J; bases not matched to a gene: 6.

The table lists this clonotype with many counts. The chain couples TRBV27 to TRBJ2-6; maybe TRBD1 (6 bases). From germline, CDR1 is MNHEY and CDR2 SMNVEV (reference sequence). This CDR3 contains 15 residues. Trimming left V 3 bases short and J 2 bases short, with 8 bases between. CDR3 sequence: CASSFTGTGANVLTF. The CDR3 DNA sequence: TGTGCCAGCAGTTTCACAGGGACTGGGGCCAACGTCCTGACTTTC.

This clonotype has ten or more counts. The chain recombines TRBV12-3 or TRBV12-4 with TRBJ2-1; TRBD2 is a possible D gene (5 bases). V lost 1 base to trimming and J lost 6 bases, with 13 bases between them. The CDR3 contains 15 residues. Here the CDR3 DNA reads TGTGCCAGCAGTTTAGGCCTAGCTTACGGCAATGAGCAGTTCTTC. It translates to CASSLGLAYGNEQFF.

This clonotype was detected many times. The chain carries TRBV12-3 or TRBV12-4 and TRBJ2-7; TRBD1 aligns across 8 bases. The CDR3 sequence is 15 residues long. J gave up 7 bases and V 1 base, and 9 bases lay outside the gene matches. The CDR3 DNA reads as TGTGCCAGCAGTTTAGGACAGGGGCTTCAAGGGGAGCAGTACTTC. Encoded protein: CASSLGQGLQGEQYF.

This clonotype occurred many times. V gene TRBV25-1 combines with J gene TRBJ2-7, with 12 positions matching TRBD1. Losses at the gene ends were 3 bases for V and 5 bases for J; bases not matched to a gene: 5. CDR3 size: 15 residues. Germline assignment: CDR1 MGHDK and CDR2 SYGVNS. CDR3 sequence reads: CASSDPGQGAHEQYF. In DNA form, the CDR3 reads TGTGCCAGCAGTGATCCGGGACAGGGGGCCCACGAGCAGTACTTC.

The CDR3 bases are TGTGCCAGCAGTTTAGGCGGACAGGGGGACGGCGAGCAGTACTTC. Its translation is CASSLGGQGDGEQYF. This chain links TRBV28 with TRBJ2-7, with 10 nucleotides matching TRBD1. In germline, CDR1 is MDHEN, CDR2 SYDVKM. The CDR3 extends over 15 amino acids. Trimming removed 2 bases from V and 6 bases from J; junction bases left unmatched: 7.

The sample holds a few counts of this clonotype. This chain connects TRBV7-6 to TRBJ2-7; possibly TRBD2 for D (7 bases). The germline CDR1 and CDR2 sequences are SGHVS and FNYEAQ. This CDR3 spans 13 amino acids. V lost 4 bases to trimming and J lost 7 bases, with 14 bases between them. DNA for the CDR3: TGTGCCAGCAGCTCCCTAGGGGGAGGGGAGCAGTACTTC. This gives the protein CASSSLGGGEQYF.

This clonotype came up a few times. This sequence joins TRBV7-9 and TRBJ2-7; possible D gene TRBD1, 5 bases. The CDR3 runs 15 residues. Germline V lookup: CDR1 SEHNR, CDR2 FQNEAQ (reference sequence). The ends were cut back, 4 bases at V and 3 bases at J, with 16 bases in the middle. CDR3 region: CASSSDISAGYEQYF. The DNA for the CDR3 is TGTGCCAGCAGCTCGGACATCAGCGCTGGCTACGAGCAGTACTTC.

This clonotype was seen a handful of times. The CDR3 bases are TGTGCCAGCAGTTTATCAGACCATAGCACAGATACGCAGTATTTT. It translates to CASSLSDHSTDTQYF. This chain joins TRBV12-3 or TRBV12-4 and TRBJ2-3; D gene unclear. The V end was cut by 2 bases, the J end by 0 bases, with 9 bases between. The CDR3 is 15 residues long.